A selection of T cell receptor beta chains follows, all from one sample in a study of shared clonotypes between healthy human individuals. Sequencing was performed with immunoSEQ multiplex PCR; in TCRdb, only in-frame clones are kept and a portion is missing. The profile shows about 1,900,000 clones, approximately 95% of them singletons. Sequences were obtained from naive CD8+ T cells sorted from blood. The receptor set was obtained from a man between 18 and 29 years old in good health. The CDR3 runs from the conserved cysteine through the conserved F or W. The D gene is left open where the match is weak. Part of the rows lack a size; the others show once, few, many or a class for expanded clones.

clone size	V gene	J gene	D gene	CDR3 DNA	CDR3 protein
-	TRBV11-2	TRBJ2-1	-	TGTGCCAGCAGCCCCCTGATTATGGGGGGCGGGTCCTACAATGAGCAGTTCTTC	CASSPLIMGGGSYNEQFF
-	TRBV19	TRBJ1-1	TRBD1	TGTGCCAGTAGACCGGGACAGGGGGCCCCTGAAGCTTTCTTT	CASRPGQGAPEAFF
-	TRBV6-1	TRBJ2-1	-	TGTGCCAGCAGTGCCCTCGGGGGAGACAATGAGCAGTTCTTC	CASSALGGDNEQFF
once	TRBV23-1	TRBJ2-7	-	TGCGCCAGCAGTCGCGGAAAGTGGCACTACGAGCAGTACTTC	CASSRGKWHYEQYF
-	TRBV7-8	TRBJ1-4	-	TGTGCCAGCAGCCCCCGGATTAATGAAAAACTGTTTTTT	CASSPRINEKLFF
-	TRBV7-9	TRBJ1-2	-	TGTGCCAGCAGCTTAGGTCCGGACAGCCCCTATGGCTACACCTTC	CASSLGPDSPYGYTF
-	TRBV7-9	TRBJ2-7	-	TGTGCCAGCGCCGTTAACTACGAGCAGTACTTC	CASAVNYEQYF
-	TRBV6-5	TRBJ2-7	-	TGTGCCAGCAGCCCCCTCTCGGCAGGGGCTGGGGAGCAGTACTTC	CASSPLSAGAGEQYF
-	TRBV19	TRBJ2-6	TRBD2	TGTGCCAGTAGTATGCCCGAGGACGGGGGGGGCACCCCCTCTGGGGCCAACGTCCTGACTTTC	CASSMPEDGGGTPSGANVLTF
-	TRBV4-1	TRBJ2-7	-	TGCGCCAGCAGCCTCAATCAGGGGAAGGGGCTCTACGAGCAGTACTTC	CASSLNQGKGLYEQYF
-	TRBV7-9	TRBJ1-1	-	TGTGCCAGCAGCTCCGGACCGATTCTGAGCGGAGCTTTCTTT	CASSSGPILSGAFF
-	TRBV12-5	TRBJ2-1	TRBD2	TGTGCTAGTGGTTTGGTACCTAGCGGGGGACCCGATGAGCAGTTCTTC	CASGLVPSGGPDEQFF
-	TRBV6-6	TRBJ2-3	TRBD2	TGTGCCACCCTACTAGCGCCAGGCACAGATACGCAGTATTTT	CATLLAPGTDTQYF
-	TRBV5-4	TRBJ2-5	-	TGTGCCAGCAGCTTGGCTTATGAGGAGACCCAGTACTTC	CASSLAYEETQYF
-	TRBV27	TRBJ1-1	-	TGTGCCAGCAGTTCAGAGGGTGACGGAAACACTGAAGCTTTCTTT	CASSSEGDGNTEAFF
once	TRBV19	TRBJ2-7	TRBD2	TGTGCCAGTAGTATTGGGGAGGGCCCCTACGAGCAGTACTTC	CASSIGEGPYEQYF
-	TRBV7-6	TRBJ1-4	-	TGTGCCAGCAGCACAGGTGAAAAACTGTTTTTT	CASSTGEKLFF
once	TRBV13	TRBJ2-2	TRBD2	TGTGCCAGCAGCCAGAGCGGGGCGAACACCGGGGAGCTGTTTTTT	CASSQSGANTGELFF
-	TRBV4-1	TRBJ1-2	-	TGCGCCAGCAGCCAAGAATGGGTTAACTATGGCTACACCTTC	CASSQEWVNYGYTF
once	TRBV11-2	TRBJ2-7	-	TGTGCCAGCTGCCCCTGGACCGGGGTCCCCATCTCCTTCTACGAGCAGTACTTC	CASCPWTGVPISFYEQYF
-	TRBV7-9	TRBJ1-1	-	TGTGCCAGCAGCCCAACAGTGAACACTGAAGCTTTCTTT	CASSPTVNTEAFF
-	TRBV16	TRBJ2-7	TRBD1	TGTGCCAGCAGCCAACCCGGGACAGGGGACTCCGAGCAGTACTTC	CASSQPGTGDSEQYF
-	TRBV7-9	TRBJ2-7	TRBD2	TGTGCCAGCAGCTGGCCCCCGGGGGGGGAGCAGTACTTC	CASSWPPGGEQYF
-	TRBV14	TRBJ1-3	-	TGTGCCAGCAGCCAAGCGGGGACCGGTAACTCTGGAAACACCATATATTTT	CASSQAGTGNSGNTIYF
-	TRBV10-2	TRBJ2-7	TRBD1	TGCGCCAGCAGTGACCCCGGGACAGGGGGCTACGAGCAGTACTTC	CASSDPGTGGYEQYF
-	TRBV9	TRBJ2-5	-	TGTGCCAGCAGCGTGGGCGGAGGCGGTGAGACCCAGTACTTC	CASSVGGGGETQYF
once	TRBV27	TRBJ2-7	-	TGTGCCACCACTTGGGGAGAAGGGGAGCAGTACTTC	CATTWGEGEQYF
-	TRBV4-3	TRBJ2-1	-	TGCGCCAGCAGCCATACGACAGGTTATGAGCAGTTCTTC	CASSHTTGYEQFF
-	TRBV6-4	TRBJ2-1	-	TGTGCCAGCAGTGACCCTAGGACGGATGAGCAGTTCTTC	CASSDPRTDEQFF
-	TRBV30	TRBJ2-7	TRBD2	TGTGCCTGGAGTGATGTTGACCCTAGCGGGTTGTCCTACGAGCAGTACTTC	CAWSDVDPSGLSYEQYF
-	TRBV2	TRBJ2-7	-	TGTGCCAGCTGGGCCAGTGGCGGGGCCTACGAGCAGTACTTC	CASWASGGAYEQYF
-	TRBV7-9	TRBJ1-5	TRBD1	TGTGCCAGCAGCTCCAGTGAGACAGGGAGCAATCAGCCCCAGCATTTT	CASSSSETGSNQPQHF
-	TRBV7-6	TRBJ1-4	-	TGTGCCAGCAGCCCCGAGGTCGGGCTTCTCGGTGAAAAACTGTTTTTT	CASSPEVGLLGEKLFF
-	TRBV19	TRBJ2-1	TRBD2	TGTGCCAGTAGTACACTAGCGGGGGGGCCAAATGAGCAGTTCTTC	CASSTLAGGPNEQFF
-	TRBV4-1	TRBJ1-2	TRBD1	TGCGCCAGCAGCCAGGACAGGGGATCCTCCTATGGCTACACCTTC	CASSQDRGSSYGYTF
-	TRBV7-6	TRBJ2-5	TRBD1	TGTGCCAGCAGTTTACGGGACAGGCAAAGTCAAGAGACCCAGTACTTC	CASSLRDRQSQETQYF
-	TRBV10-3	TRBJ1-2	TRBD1	TGTGCCATCAGTGAGACGGTCCGGGACAGTGAAACTTATGGCTACACCTTC	CAISETVRDSETYGYTF
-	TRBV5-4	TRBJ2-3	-	TGTGCCAGCAGCTTGGACAGTCCCACAGATACGCAGTATTTT	CASSLDSPTDTQYF
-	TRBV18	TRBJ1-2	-	TGTGCCAGCTCACCATCTGACGGGGACTATGGCTACACCTTC	CASSPSDGDYGYTF
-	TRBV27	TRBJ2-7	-	TGTGCCAGCAGTTTACAGTCTAGCTACGAGCAGTACTTC	CASSLQSSYEQYF
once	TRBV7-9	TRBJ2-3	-	TGTGCCAGCAGCTTAGACGGGGGCACAGATACGCAGTATTTT	CASSLDGGTDTQYF
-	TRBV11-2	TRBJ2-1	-	TGTGCCAGCAGCTTGAACGCCGGGGTCTCCTACAATGAGCAGTTCTTC	CASSLNAGVSYNEQFF
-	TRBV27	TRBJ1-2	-	TGTGCCAGCAGTTTGGGAGGGGATGGCTACACCTTC	CASSLGGDGYTF
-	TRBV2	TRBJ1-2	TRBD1	TGTGCCAGCAATCCGGGACAGGGGAACTATGGCTACACCTTC	CASNPGQGNYGYTF
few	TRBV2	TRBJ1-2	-	TGTGCCAGCAGTGAGGACGGTAACTATGGCTACACCTTC	CASSEDGNYGYTF
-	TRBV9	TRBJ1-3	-	TGTGCCAGCAGCGTAGAGGGACTGGTAAGCTCTGGAAACACCATATATTTT	CASSVEGLVSSGNTIYF
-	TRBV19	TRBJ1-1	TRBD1	TGTGCCAGTAGCGACAGGGGGCCGAACACTGAAGCTTTCTTT	CASSDRGPNTEAFF
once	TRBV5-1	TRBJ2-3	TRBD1	TGCGCCAGCGATACGGGACAGGGGTTGGATACGCAGTATTTT	CASDTGQGLDTQYF
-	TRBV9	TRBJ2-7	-	TGTGCCAGCAGCGTAGAGAGGGGTACGATCTACGAGCAGTACTTC	CASSVERGTIYEQYF
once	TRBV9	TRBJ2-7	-	TGTGCCAGCAGCGTAGCGGAAGCAGTGACCTACGAGCAGTACTTC	CASSVAEAVTYEQYF
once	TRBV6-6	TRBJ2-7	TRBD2	TGTGCCAGCAGTCGCCCGGGACTAGCGGAAGCCTACGAGCAGTACTTC	CASSRPGLAEAYEQYF
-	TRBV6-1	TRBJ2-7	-	TGTGCCAGCAGTGTCGACGAAATGGGGCAGTGGGTTCCCTACGAGCAGTACTTC	CASSVDEMGQWVPYEQYF